This T cell receptor beta chain was captured by sequencing in a study of molecular identifiers for immune sequencing clone quantification. MiXCR was run by TCRdb on the PCR reads, yielding one entry per CDR3 protein. The data contain about 640,000 distinct CDR3 sequences, 15% to 20% of them seen just once; the ten biggest clones take up under 0.95%. This CDR3 comprises 14 residues. V shed 3 bases and J shed 2 bases, with 11 bases lying between them. Germline V CDR1 and CDR2: SNHLY, FYNNEI. Findings and limits, study-wide: Jurkat TCR RNA that was spiked in from one cell was reportedly detectable among one million naive cells. For highly expanded clones, sizes could be underestimated when identical TCR molecules share a barcode.

As for this clonotype: Its cognate antigen is unknown.

This clonotype was obtained from a human donor in good health. Some libraries in this study had Jurkat cell RNA spiked in. The gene calls are TRBV2 and TRBJ2-7; either TRBD1 or TRBD2 may fit D (5 bases each). Sequencing used naive CD8+ T cells from blood, with Jurkat cell RNA spiked in. Subset described: FACS-sorted CD8+CD4-CCR7+CD45RA+ naive T cells. In DNA, the CDR3 is TGTGCCAGCAGTGACGGTGGGGGTACCTACGAGCAGTACTTC. It translates to CASSDGGGTYEQYF. Supplemented by reference TRBV2 and TRBJ2-7, the full variable domain reads EPEVTQTPSHQVTQMGQEVILRCVPISNHLYFYWYRQILGQKVEFLVSFYNNEISEKSEIFDDQFSVERPDGSNFTLKIRSTKLEDSAMYFCASSDGGGTYEQYFGPGTRLTVT.